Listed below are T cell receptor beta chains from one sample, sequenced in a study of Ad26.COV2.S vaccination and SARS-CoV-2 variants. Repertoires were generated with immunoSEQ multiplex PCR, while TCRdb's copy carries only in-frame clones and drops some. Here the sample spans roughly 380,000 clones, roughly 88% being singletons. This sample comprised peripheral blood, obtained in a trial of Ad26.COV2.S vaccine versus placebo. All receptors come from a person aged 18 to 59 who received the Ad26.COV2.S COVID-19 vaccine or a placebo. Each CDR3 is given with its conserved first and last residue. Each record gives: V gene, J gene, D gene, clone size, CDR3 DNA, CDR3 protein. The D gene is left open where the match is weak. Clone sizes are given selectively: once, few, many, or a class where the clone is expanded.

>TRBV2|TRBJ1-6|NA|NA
TGTGCCAGCACCGTACGGGGGGACGGCTCACCCCTCCACTTT
CASTVRGDGSPLHF
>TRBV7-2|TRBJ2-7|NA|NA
TGTGCCAGCAGCTTGCCCCTTACGGGGCCGATTGCCTACGAGCAGTACTTC
CASSLPLTGPIAYEQYF
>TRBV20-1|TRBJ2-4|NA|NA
TGCAGTGCTAGCAAAAACATTCAGTACTTC
CSASKNIQYF
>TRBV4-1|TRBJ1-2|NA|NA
TGCGCCAGCAGCCAAGATCGGTTCAGGTCTAACTATGGCTACACCTTC
CASSQDRFRSNYGYTF
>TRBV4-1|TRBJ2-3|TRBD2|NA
TGCGCCAGCAGCCGAAGTGGCGGACTAGCGGGGGGCACAACCAGGGATACGCAGTATTTT
CASSRSGGLAGGTTRDTQYF
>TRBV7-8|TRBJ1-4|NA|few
TGTGCCAGCAGCTTAAATCTGGGGGTTAATGAAAAACTGTTTTTT
CASSLNLGVNEKLFF
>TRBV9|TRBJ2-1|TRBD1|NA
TGTGCCAGCAGCGTCGGAGACAGGGGTGCTGAGCAGTTCTTC
CASSVGDRGAEQFF
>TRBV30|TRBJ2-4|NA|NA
TGTGTCTGGAGTGTAGGGCAGGGAAAAAACATTCAGTACTTC
CVWSVGQGKNIQYF
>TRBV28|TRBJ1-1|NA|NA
TGTGCCAGCAGTTTTCCCTACTCACCCACTGAAGCTTTCTTT
CASSFPYSPTEAFF
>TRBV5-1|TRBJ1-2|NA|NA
TGCGCCAGCAGCGGGAGTGTGCTCTATGGCTACACCTTC
CASSGSVLYGYTF
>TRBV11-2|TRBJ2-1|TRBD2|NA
TGTGCCAGCAGCTTAGAGGGACTAGCGGGGGTCAATGAGCAGTTCTTC
CASSLEGLAGVNEQFF
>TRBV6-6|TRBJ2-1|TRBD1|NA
TGTGCCAACTCGGACAGGGACAATGAGCAGTTCTTC
CANSDRDNEQFF
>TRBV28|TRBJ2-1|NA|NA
TGTGCCAGCAGTTTACGGTCCGCCTCCTACAATGAGCAGTTCTTC
CASSLRSASYNEQFF